This record concerns one T cell receptor beta chain sequence. This sample was taken from a study of blood T cells in healthy people across ages. The germline V and J ends were trimmed by 1 base and 4 bases, with 14 bases remaining between them. This CDR3 contains 16 residues. The second PCR ran roughly 6 to 11 cycles with a sample-barcoded 5' primer and J-beta primers. TCRdb re-called the 5' RACE reads with MiXCR, one entry per CDR3 protein. The sample lists 660,000 or so distinct CDR3 sequences, under 65% occurring once. Sequences were obtained from blood. The receptor was isolated from a man aged 55 to 70 in good health. The chain is built from TRBV12-3 or TRBV12-4 and TRBJ1-5, with D perhaps matching TRBD1 (6 bases). The CDR3, as DNA: TGTGCCAGCAGTTTAGGGCCCGGGACACTGAATCAGCCCCAGCATTTT. It translates to CASSLGPGTLNQPQHF.